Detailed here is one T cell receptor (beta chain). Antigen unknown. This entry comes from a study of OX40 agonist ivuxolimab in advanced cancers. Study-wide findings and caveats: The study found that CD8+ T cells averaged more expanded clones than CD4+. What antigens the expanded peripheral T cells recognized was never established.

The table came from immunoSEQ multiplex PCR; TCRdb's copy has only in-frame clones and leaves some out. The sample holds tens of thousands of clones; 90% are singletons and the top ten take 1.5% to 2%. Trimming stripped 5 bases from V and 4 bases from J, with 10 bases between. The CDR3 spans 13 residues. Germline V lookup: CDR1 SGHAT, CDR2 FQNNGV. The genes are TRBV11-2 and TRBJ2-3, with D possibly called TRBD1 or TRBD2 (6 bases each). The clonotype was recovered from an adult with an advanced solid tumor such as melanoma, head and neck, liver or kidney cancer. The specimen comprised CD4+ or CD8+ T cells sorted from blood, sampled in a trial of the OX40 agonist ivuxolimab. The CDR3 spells CASSRGRADTQYF. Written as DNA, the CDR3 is TGTGCCAGCAGCCGGGGGCGCGCAGATACGCAGTATTTT.